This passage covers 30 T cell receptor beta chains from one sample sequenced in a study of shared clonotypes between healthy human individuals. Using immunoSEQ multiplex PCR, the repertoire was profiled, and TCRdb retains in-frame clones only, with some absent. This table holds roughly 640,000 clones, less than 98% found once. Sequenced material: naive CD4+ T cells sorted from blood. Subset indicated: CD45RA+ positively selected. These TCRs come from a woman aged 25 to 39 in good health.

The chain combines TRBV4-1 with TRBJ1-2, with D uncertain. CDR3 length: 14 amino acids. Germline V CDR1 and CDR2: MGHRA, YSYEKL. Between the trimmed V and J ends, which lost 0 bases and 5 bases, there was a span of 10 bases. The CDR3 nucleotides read TGCGCCAGCAGCCAAGAAACCAGACATTATGGCTACACCTTC. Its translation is CASSQETRHYGYTF.

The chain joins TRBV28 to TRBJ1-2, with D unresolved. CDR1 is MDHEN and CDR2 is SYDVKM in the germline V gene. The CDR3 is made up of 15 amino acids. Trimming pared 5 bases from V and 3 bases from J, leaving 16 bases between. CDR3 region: CASSKASIGHYGYTF. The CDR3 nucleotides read TGTGCCAGCAGTAAAGCTTCTATCGGTCACTATGGCTACACCTTC.

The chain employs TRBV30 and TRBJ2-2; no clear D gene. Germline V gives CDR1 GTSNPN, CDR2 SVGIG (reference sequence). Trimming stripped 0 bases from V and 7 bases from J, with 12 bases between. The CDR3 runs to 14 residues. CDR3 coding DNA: TGTGCCTGGAGTGTTTCCAGTAACGGCGGGGAGCTGTTTTTT. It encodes CAWSVSSNGGELFF. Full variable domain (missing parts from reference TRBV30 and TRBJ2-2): SQTIHQWPATLVQPVGSPLSLECTVEGTSNPNLYWYRQAAGRGLQLLFYSVGIGQISSEVPQNLSASRPQDRQFILSSKKLLLSDSGFYLCAWSVSSNGGELFFGEGSRLTVL.

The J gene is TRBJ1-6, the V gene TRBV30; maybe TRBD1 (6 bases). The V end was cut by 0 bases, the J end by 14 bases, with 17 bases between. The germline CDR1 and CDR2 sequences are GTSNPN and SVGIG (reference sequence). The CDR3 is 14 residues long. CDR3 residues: CAWSVEGGWTALHF. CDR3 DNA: TGTGCCTGGAGTGTAGAGGGGGGTTGGACAGCCCTCCACTTT.

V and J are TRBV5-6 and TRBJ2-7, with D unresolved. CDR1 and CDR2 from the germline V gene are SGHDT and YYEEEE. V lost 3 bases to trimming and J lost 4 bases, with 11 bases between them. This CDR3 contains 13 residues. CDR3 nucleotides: TGTGCCAGCAGCTCCGCTGAACCGTACGAGCAGTACTTC. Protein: CASSSAEPYEQYF.

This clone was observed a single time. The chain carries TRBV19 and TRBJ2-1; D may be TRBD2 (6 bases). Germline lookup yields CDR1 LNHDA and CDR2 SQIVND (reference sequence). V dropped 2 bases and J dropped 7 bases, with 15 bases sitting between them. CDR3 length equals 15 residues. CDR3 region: CASSIIREIGNEQFF. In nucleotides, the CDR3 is TGTGCCAGTAGTATAATTCGGGAGATTGGGAATGAGCAGTTCTTC.

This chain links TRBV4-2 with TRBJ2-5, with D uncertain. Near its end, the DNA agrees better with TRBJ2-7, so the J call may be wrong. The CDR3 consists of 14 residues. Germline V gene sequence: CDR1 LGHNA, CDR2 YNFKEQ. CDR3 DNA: TGTGCCAGCAGCCAAGGGTCAAACTCCTACGAGCAGTACTTC. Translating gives CASSQGSNSYEQYF.

Here the CDR3 DNA reads TGCGCCAGCAGTGGGCCCCGGCGGGAGGGCCAGATGGATACGCAGTATTTT. This gives the protein CASSGPRREGQMDTQYF. V usage is TRBV10-1 and J usage is TRBJ2-3, with TRBD2 identical over 9 bases. Germline lookup yields CDR1 WNHNN and CDR2 SYGVQD (reference sequence). The CDR3 runs to 17 residues. V was pared by 4 bases and J by 6 bases, with 14 bases of the junction left unmatched.

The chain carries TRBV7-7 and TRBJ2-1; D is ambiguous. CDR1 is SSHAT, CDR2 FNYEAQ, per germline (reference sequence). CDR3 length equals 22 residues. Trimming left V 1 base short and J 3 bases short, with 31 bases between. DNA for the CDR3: TGTGCCAGCAGCTTAGTCCCCCCCTATCCCTCATTTCCGGAGTTGGTCTACAATGAGCAGTTCTTC. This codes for CASSLVPPYPSFPELVYNEQFF.

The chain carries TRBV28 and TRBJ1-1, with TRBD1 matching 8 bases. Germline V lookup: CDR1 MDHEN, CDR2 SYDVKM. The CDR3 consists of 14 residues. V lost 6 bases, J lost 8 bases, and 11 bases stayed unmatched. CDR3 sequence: CASSLAGQVGEAFF. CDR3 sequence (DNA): TGTGCCAGCAGCCTGGCGGGACAGGTTGGAGAAGCTTTCTTT.

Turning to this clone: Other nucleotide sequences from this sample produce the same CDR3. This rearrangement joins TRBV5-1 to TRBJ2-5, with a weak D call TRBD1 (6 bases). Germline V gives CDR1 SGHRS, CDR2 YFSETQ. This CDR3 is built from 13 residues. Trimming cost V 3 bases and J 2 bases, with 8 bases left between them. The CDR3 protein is CASSSGTQETQYF. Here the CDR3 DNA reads TGCGCCAGCAGCTCCGGGACACAAGAGACCCAGTACTTC.

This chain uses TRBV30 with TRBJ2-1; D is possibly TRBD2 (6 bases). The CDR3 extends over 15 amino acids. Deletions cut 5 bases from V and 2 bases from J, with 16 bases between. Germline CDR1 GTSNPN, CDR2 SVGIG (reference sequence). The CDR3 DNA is TGTGCCTGGGCTACCCCCCCGGGAGCCTACAATGAGCAGTTCTTC. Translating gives CAWATPPGAYNEQFF. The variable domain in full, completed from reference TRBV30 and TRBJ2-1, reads SQTIHQWPATLVQPVGSPLSLECTVEGTSNPNLYWYRQAAGRGLQLLFYSVGIGQISSEVPQNLSASRPQDRQFILSSKKLLLSDSGFYLCAWATPPGAYNEQFFGPGTRLTVL.

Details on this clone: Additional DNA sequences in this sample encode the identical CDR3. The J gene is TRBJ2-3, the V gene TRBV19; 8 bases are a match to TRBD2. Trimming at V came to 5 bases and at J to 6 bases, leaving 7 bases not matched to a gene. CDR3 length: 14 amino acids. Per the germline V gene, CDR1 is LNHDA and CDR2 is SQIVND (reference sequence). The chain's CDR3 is CASSVAGGPDTQYF. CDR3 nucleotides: TGTGCCAGTAGTGTTGCGGGAGGACCGGATACGCAGTATTTT.

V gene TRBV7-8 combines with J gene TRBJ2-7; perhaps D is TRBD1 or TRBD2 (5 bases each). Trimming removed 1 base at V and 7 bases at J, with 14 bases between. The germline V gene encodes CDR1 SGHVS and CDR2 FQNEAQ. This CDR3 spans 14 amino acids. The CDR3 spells CASSLEGTRGEQYF. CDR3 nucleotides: TGTGCCAGCAGCTTAGAGGGAACTAGGGGTGAGCAGTACTTC.

CDR3 region: CASSLDYYNEQFF. In nucleotides, the CDR3 is TGTGCCAGCAGCTTAGACTACTACAATGAGCAGTTCTTC. This chain connects TRBV11-2 to TRBJ2-1; D gene uncertain. V lost 0 bases, J lost 3 bases, and 3 bases lay in between. The CDR3 consists of 13 residues. Germline V gives CDR1 SGHAT, CDR2 FQNNGV.

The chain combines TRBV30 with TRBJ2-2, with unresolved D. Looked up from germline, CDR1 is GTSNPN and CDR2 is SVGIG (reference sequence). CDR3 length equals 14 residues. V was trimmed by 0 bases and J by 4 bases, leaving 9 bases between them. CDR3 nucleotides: TGTGCCTGGAGTGTACTTTTGAGCACCGGGGAGCTGTTTTTT. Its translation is CAWSVLLSTGELFF.

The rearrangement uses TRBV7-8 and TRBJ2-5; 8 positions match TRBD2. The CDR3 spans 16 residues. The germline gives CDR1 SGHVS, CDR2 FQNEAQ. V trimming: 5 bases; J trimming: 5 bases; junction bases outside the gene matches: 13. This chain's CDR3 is CASSRTGGTLPETQYF. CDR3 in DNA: TGTGCCAGCAGCCGCACGGGGGGGACCCTACCGGAGACCCAGTACTTC.

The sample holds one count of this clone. The CDR3 DNA reads as TGTGCCAGCAGCTTGGTGACTAGTGGGGACATTGAGCAGTTCTTC. Translated, it gives CASSLVTSGDIEQFF. The chain carries TRBV5-4 and TRBJ2-1; D may match TRBD1 or TRBD2 (6 bases each). Trimming took off 0 bases at V and 9 bases at J, with 16 bases between the two ends. Germline assignment: CDR1 SGHNT and CDR2 YYREEE (reference sequence). The CDR3 has 15 amino acids.

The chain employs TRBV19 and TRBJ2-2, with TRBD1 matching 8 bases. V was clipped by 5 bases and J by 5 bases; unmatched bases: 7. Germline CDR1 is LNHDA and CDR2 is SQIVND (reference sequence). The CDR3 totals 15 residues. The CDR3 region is CASSPMRTGTGELFF. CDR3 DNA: TGTGCCAGTAGTCCGATGCGGACAGGGACCGGGGAGCTGTTTTTT.

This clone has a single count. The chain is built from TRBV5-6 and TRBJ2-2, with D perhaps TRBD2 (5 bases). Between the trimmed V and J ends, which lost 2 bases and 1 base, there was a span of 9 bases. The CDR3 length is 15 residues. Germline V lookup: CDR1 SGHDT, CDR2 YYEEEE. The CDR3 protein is CASSFEGVNTGELFF. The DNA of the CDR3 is TGTGCCAGCAGCTTCGAGGGAGTGAACACCGGGGAGCTGTTTTTT.

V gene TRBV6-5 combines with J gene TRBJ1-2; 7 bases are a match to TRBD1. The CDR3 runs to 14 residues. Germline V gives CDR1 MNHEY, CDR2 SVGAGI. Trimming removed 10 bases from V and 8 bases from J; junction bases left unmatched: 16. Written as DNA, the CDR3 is TGTGCCACCTACCAAGACAGGGTGAGGAGAGGCTACACCTTC. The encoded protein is CATYQDRVRRGYTF.

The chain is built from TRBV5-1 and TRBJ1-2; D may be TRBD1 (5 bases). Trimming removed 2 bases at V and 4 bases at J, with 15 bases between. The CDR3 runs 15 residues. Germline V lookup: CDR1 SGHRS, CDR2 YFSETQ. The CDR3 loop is CASSFRDGDLYGYTF. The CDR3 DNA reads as TGCGCCAGCAGCTTCAGGGACGGAGACCTCTATGGCTACACCTTC.

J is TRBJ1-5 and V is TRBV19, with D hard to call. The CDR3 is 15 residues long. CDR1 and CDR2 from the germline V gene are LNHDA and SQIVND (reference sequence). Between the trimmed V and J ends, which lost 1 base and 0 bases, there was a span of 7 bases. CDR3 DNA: TGTGCCAGTAGTATAGCTGGGTATAGCAATCAGCCCCAGCATTTT. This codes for CASSIAGYSNQPQHF. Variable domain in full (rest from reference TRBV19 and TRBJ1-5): DGGITQSPKYLFRKEGQNVTLSCEQNLNHDAMYWYRQDPGQGLRLIYYSQIVNDFQKGDIAEGYSVSREKKESFPLTVTSAQKNPTAFYLCASSIAGYSNQPQHFGDGTRLSIL.

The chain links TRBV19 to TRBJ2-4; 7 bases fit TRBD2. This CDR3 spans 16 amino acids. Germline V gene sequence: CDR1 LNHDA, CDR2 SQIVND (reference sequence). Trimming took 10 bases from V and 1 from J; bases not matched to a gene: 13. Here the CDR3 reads CATQPREGKAKNIQYF. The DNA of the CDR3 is TGTGCCACTCAACCCAGGGAGGGCAAGGCCAAAAACATTCAGTACTTC.

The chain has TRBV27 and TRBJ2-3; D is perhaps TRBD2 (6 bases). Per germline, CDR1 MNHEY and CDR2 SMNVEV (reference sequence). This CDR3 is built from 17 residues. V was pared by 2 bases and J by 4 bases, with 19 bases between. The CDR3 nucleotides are TGTGCCAGCAGTTTAAGTCGGGGAGGATTGGTCGCAGATACGCAGTATTTT. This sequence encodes CASSLSRGGLVADTQYF.

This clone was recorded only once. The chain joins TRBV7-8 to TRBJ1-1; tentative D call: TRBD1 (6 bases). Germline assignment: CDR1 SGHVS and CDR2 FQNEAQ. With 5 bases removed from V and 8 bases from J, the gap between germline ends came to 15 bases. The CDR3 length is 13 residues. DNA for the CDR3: TGTGCCAGCAGCCCCCGCGCTGGACAGGAAGCTTTCTTT. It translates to CASSPRAGQEAFF.

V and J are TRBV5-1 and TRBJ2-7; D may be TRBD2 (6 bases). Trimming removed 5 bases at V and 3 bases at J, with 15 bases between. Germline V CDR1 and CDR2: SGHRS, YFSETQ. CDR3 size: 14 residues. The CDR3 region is CASSPDRRDYEQYF. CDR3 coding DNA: TGCGCCAGCAGTCCCGACCGGAGGGACTACGAGCAGTACTTC.

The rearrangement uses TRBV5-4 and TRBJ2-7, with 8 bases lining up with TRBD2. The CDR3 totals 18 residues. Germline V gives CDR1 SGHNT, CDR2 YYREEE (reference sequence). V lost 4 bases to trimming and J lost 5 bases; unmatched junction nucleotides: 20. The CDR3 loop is CASSPPGVLAAPTDEQYF. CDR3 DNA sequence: TGTGCCAGCAGCCCCCCGGGGGTACTAGCGGCCCCCACGGACGAGCAGTACTTC.

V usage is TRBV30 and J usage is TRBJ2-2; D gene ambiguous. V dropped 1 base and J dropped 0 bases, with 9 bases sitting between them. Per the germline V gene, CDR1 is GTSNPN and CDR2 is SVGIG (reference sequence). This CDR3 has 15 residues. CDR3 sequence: CAWSALSSNTGELFF. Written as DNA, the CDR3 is TGTGCCTGGAGTGCCTTGAGCTCGAACACCGGGGAGCTGTTTTTT.

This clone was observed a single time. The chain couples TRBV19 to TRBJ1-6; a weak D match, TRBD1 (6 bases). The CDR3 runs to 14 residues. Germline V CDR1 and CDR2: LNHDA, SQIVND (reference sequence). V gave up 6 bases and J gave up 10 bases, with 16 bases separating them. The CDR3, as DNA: TGTGCCAGTAGCAAGACACAGGGCGAGTCACCCCTCCACTTT. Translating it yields CASSKTQGESPLHF.